This is a list of T cell receptor beta chains from one sample in a study of shared clonotypes between healthy human individuals. The table came from immunoSEQ multiplex PCR; TCRdb's copy has only in-frame clones and leaves some out. The sample has about 380,000 clones, about 96% seen once. Sequences were obtained from memory CD8+ T cells sorted from blood. These receptors all stem from a young man in good health. CDR3s include the opening cysteine and the closing phenylalanine or tryptophan. The D gene is left open where the match is weak. A clone size is listed for some rows: how often the clone was seen (once, few, many), or a class if it is expanded.

V gene: TRBV30
CDR3 length: 10
D gene: .
clone size: .
J gene: TRBJ2-7
CDR3 protein: CAWSRGEQYF
CDR3 DNA: TGTGCCTGGAGTCGAGGCGAGCAGTACTTC

V gene: TRBV28
CDR3 length: 12
D gene: .
clone size: once
J gene: TRBJ2-7
CDR3 protein: CASSLSRYEQYF
CDR3 DNA: TGTGCCAGCAGTTTGTCCCGCTACGAGCAGTACTTC

V gene: TRBV27
CDR3 length: 11
D gene: .
clone size: .
J gene: TRBJ2-3
CDR3 protein: CASRAEDTQYF
CDR3 DNA: TGTGCCAGCAGGGCTGAGGATACGCAGTATTTT

V gene: TRBV7-9
CDR3 length: 18
D gene: .
clone size: .
J gene: TRBJ1-3
CDR3 protein: CASSWPWQGSSSGNTIYF
CDR3 DNA: TGTGCCAGCAGCTGGCCCTGGCAGGGGTCCTCCTCTGGAAACACCATATATTTT

V gene: TRBV6-6
CDR3 length: 12
D gene: .
clone size: once
J gene: TRBJ1-5
CDR3 protein: CASSLVEQPQHF
CDR3 DNA: TGTGCCAGCAGTCTGGTGGAACAGCCCCAGCATTTT

V gene: TRBV5-4
CDR3 length: 18
D gene: TRBD2
clone size: .
J gene: TRBJ2-3
CDR3 protein: CASSVGLAGRRGTDTQYF
CDR3 DNA: TGTGCCAGCAGCGTGGGACTAGCGGGAAGAAGGGGCACAGATACGCAGTATTTT

V gene: TRBV15
CDR3 length: 14
D gene: .
clone size: .
J gene: TRBJ1-3
CDR3 protein: CATSREGSGNTIYF
CDR3 DNA: TGTGCCACCAGCCGAGAGGGGTCCGGAAACACCATATATTTT

V gene: TRBV27
CDR3 length: 18
D gene: TRBD1
clone size: .
J gene: TRBJ1-2
CDR3 protein: CASSPFVVRGETNYGYTF
CDR3 DNA: TGTGCCAGCAGTCCTTTTGTGGTCAGGGGGGAGACTAACTATGGCTACACCTTC

V gene: TRBV7-2
CDR3 length: 14
D gene: .
clone size: .
J gene: TRBJ2-1
CDR3 protein: CASSLASSYNEQFF
CDR3 DNA: TGTGCCAGCAGCTTAGCTAGCTCCTACAATGAGCAGTTCTTC

V gene: TRBV28
CDR3 length: 15
D gene: .
clone size: .
J gene: TRBJ1-4
CDR3 protein: CASSPARGGREKLFF
CDR3 DNA: TGTGCCAGCAGTCCCGCGCGGGGGGGGAGGGAAAAACTGTTTTTT

V gene: TRBV5-4
CDR3 length: 14
D gene: .
clone size: .
J gene: TRBJ1-1
CDR3 protein: CASSLEQGSTEAFF
CDR3 DNA: TGTGCCAGCAGCTTAGAACAGGGATCCACTGAAGCTTTCTTT

V gene: TRBV10-3
CDR3 length: 14
D gene: .
clone size: once
J gene: TRBJ1-6
CDR3 protein: CAISETGNNSPLHF
CDR3 DNA: TGTGCCATCAGTGAGACAGGGAACAATTCACCCCTCCACTTT

V gene: TRBV10-3
CDR3 length: 15
D gene: .
clone size: .
J gene: TRBJ2-1
CDR3 protein: CAIRDFPGNYNEQFF
CDR3 DNA: TGTGCCATCAGGGATTTCCCCGGAAACTACAATGAGCAGTTCTTC

V gene: TRBV2
CDR3 length: 15
D gene: .
clone size: .
J gene: TRBJ2-3
CDR3 protein: CASSEYPGGTDTQYF
CDR3 DNA: TGTGCCAGCAGTGAATATCCGGGTGGCACAGATACGCAGTATTTT

V gene: TRBV10-3
CDR3 length: 12
D gene: .
clone size: .
J gene: TRBJ2-5
CDR3 protein: CAISARQETQYF
CDR3 DNA: TGTGCCATCAGCGCCCGTCAAGAGACCCAGTACTTC

V gene: TRBV28
CDR3 length: 12
D gene: .
clone size: .
J gene: TRBJ2-2
CDR3 protein: CARTANTGELFF
CDR3 DNA: TGTGCCAGGACAGCGAACACCGGGGAGCTGTTTTTT

V gene: TRBV7-2
CDR3 length: 13
D gene: .
clone size: .
J gene: TRBJ1-5
CDR3 protein: CASSFGSNQPQHF
CDR3 DNA: TGTGCCAGCAGCTTCGGTAGCAATCAGCCCCAGCATTTT

V gene: TRBV7-8
CDR3 length: 14
D gene: .
clone size: .
J gene: TRBJ2-7
CDR3 protein: CASSPRDGTYEQYF
CDR3 DNA: TGTGCCAGCAGCCCCCGGGACGGGACCTACGAGCAGTACTTC

V gene: TRBV4-2
CDR3 length: 15
D gene: TRBD2
clone size: .
J gene: TRBJ2-5
CDR3 protein: CASSQDAGEGETQYF
CDR3 DNA: TGTGCCAGCAGCCAAGACGCGGGAGAGGGGGAGACCCAGTACTTC

V gene: TRBV30
CDR3 length: 17
D gene: .
clone size: .
J gene: TRBJ2-1
CDR3 protein: CAWSAPAGGTAYNEQFF
CDR3 DNA: TGTGCCTGGAGTGCCCCAGCCGGGGGGACAGCCTACAATGAGCAGTTCTTC

V gene: TRBV7-2
CDR3 length: 14
D gene: .
clone size: .
J gene: TRBJ1-4
CDR3 protein: CASSLVTSGRKLFF
CDR3 DNA: TGTGCCAGCAGCTTAGTTACGTCAGGAAGGAAACTGTTTTTT

V gene: TRBV27
CDR3 length: 18
D gene: .
clone size: .
J gene: TRBJ1-3
CDR3 protein: CASSQTGQYRISGNTIYF
CDR3 DNA: TGTGCCAGCAGCCAAACTGGACAATATCGGATCTCTGGAAACACCATATATTTT

V gene: TRBV28
CDR3 length: 15
D gene: TRBD1
clone size: once
J gene: TRBJ1-5
CDR3 protein: CASSSGQGRNQPQHF
CDR3 DNA: TGTGCCAGCAGTTCGGGACAGGGGAGAAATCAGCCCCAGCATTTT

V gene: TRBV29-1
CDR3 length: 13
D gene: .
clone size: once
J gene: TRBJ2-5
CDR3 protein: CSVEGGTEETQYF
CDR3 DNA: TGCAGCGTTGAAGGAGGTACAGAAGAGACCCAGTACTTC

V gene: TRBV28
CDR3 length: 13
D gene: TRBD1
clone size: .
J gene: TRBJ1-2
CDR3 protein: CASSSGTGGGYTF
CDR3 DNA: TGTGCCAGCAGTTCCGGGACAGGGGGTGGCTACACCTTC

V gene: TRBV2
CDR3 length: 13
D gene: .
clone size: .
J gene: TRBJ2-7
CDR3 protein: CASRIDFAYEQYF
CDR3 DNA: TGTGCCAGCAGGATTGACTTTGCCTACGAGCAGTACTTC

V gene: TRBV6-6
CDR3 length: 14
D gene: .
clone size: .
J gene: TRBJ1-4
CDR3 protein: CASSYGVVGEKLFF
CDR3 DNA: TGTGCCAGCAGTTACGGGGTCGTTGGTGAAAAACTGTTTTTT

V gene: TRBV13
CDR3 length: 15
D gene: .
clone size: .
J gene: TRBJ2-1
CDR3 protein: CASSLSESSYNEQFF
CDR3 DNA: TGTGCCAGCAGCTTAAGCGAGAGCTCCTACAATGAGCAGTTCTTC

V gene: TRBV6-1
CDR3 length: 16
D gene: TRBD1
clone size: .
J gene: TRBJ1-1
CDR3 protein: CASSEASGGMNTEAFF
CDR3 DNA: TGTGCCAGCAGTGAAGCGTCAGGGGGGATGAACACTGAAGCTTTCTTT

V gene: TRBV4-2
CDR3 length: 15
D gene: .
clone size: .
J gene: TRBJ2-7
CDR3 protein: CASSQDTGIVGEQYF
CDR3 DNA: TGTGCCAGCAGCCAAGATACCGGGATAGTTGGCGAGCAGTACTTC

V gene: TRBV9
CDR3 length: 15
D gene: TRBD2
clone size: .
J gene: TRBJ2-3
CDR3 protein: CASSVGSGTTDTQYF
CDR3 DNA: TGTGCCAGCAGCGTAGGTAGCGGGACCACAGATACGCAGTATTTT

V gene: TRBV20-1
CDR3 length: 10
D gene: .
clone size: .
J gene: TRBJ2-7
CDR3 protein: CSAFQFEQYF
CDR3 DNA: TGCAGTGCTTTTCAGTTCGAGCAGTACTTC

V gene: TRBV5-4
CDR3 length: 15
D gene: .
clone size: .
J gene: TRBJ2-1
CDR3 protein: CASSLAWVGYNEQFF
CDR3 DNA: TGTGCCAGCAGCTTGGCTTGGGTTGGCTACAATGAGCAGTTCTTC

V gene: TRBV7-3
CDR3 length: 11
D gene: .
clone size: .
J gene: TRBJ2-2
CDR3 protein: CASSFIRELFF
CDR3 DNA: TGTGCCAGCAGCTTCATCCGGGAGCTGTTTTTT

V gene: TRBV27
CDR3 length: 14
D gene: TRBD2
clone size: .
J gene: TRBJ2-1
CDR3 protein: CASSLSGRYNEQFF
CDR3 DNA: TGTGCCAGCAGTCTTAGCGGGAGATACAATGAGCAGTTCTTC

V gene: TRBV10-3
CDR3 length: 12
D gene: .
clone size: .
J gene: TRBJ2-5
CDR3 protein: CAIREEGETQYF
CDR3 DNA: TGTGCCATCAGGGAGGAAGGGGAGACCCAGTACTTC

V gene: TRBV5-1
CDR3 length: 15
D gene: TRBD1
clone size: .
J gene: TRBJ2-3
CDR3 protein: CASSHQGASTDTQYF
CDR3 DNA: TGCGCCAGCAGCCACCAGGGGGCTAGCACAGATACGCAGTATTTT

V gene: TRBV5-4
CDR3 length: 15
D gene: TRBD2
clone size: .
J gene: TRBJ2-5
CDR3 protein: CASSPRLAGEETQYF
CDR3 DNA: TGTGCCAGCAGCCCAAGACTAGCGGGAGAAGAGACCCAGTACTTC

V gene: TRBV6-4
CDR3 length: 13
D gene: .
clone size: .
J gene: TRBJ1-4
CDR3 protein: CASSETGGEKLFF
CDR3 DNA: TGTGCCAGCAGTGAAACCGGGGGTGAAAAACTGTTTTTT

V gene: TRBV5-1
CDR3 length: 18
D gene: .
clone size: .
J gene: TRBJ2-2
CDR3 protein: CASSLDFTFRKNTGELFF
CDR3 DNA: TGCGCCAGCAGCTTGGACTTTACCTTTAGGAAGAACACCGGGGAGCTGTTTTTT

V gene: TRBV2
CDR3 length: 14
D gene: .
clone size: .
J gene: TRBJ2-7
CDR3 protein: CASSEWGRGYEQYF
CDR3 DNA: TGTGCCAGCAGTGAATGGGGCAGGGGCTACGAGCAGTACTTC

V gene: TRBV6-5
CDR3 length: 15
D gene: .
clone size: .
J gene: TRBJ1-4
CDR3 protein: CASGFRGLRNEKLFF
CDR3 DNA: TGTGCCAGCGGATTCCGCGGTCTGAGGAATGAAAAACTGTTTTTT

V gene: TRBV28
CDR3 length: 15
D gene: .
clone size: .
J gene: TRBJ2-4
CDR3 protein: CASSFQAGAKNIQYF
CDR3 DNA: TGTGCCAGCAGTTTTCAGGCAGGGGCCAAAAACATTCAGTACTTC

V gene: TRBV7-9
CDR3 length: 15
D gene: .
clone size: .
J gene: TRBJ2-1
CDR3 protein: CASSLALGREDEQFF
CDR3 DNA: TGTGCCAGCAGCTTAGCGCTTGGCAGGGAAGATGAGCAGTTCTTC

V gene: TRBV6-5
CDR3 length: 16
D gene: .
clone size: .
J gene: TRBJ1-3
CDR3 protein: CASSYDPRRTGNTIYF
CDR3 DNA: TGTGCCAGCAGTTACGACCCCCGGCGAACTGGAAACACCATATATTTT

V gene: TRBV19
CDR3 length: 14
D gene: .
clone size: .
J gene: TRBJ1-5
CDR3 protein: CASSIVTFNQPQHF
CDR3 DNA: TGTGCCAGTAGTATAGTGACCTTCAATCAGCCCCAGCATTTT

V gene: TRBV28
CDR3 length: 15
D gene: .
clone size: .
J gene: TRBJ1-3
CDR3 protein: CASSNRRGSISTIYF
CDR3 DNA: TGTGCCAGCTCTAATCGCCGGGGGAGTATAAGCACCATATATTTT